The present T cell receptor (beta chain) was sequenced within a study of T-cell memory formation after mild COVID-19. This clonotype came up a few times. Germline-derived CDR1 and CDR2 are SGHAT and FQNNGV. The V segment lost 2 bases and the J segment 2 bases; nucleotides outside the gene matches: 8. The CDR3 extends over 17 amino acids. 5'RACE primed at constant segments yielded TCR alpha and TCR beta cDNA libraries bearing sample barcodes and UMIs. One entry per CDR3 protein, called by TCRdb with MiXCR from the 5' RACE reads. The sample has over 150,000 distinct CDR3 sequences, under 15% seen once. The rearrangement uses TRBV11-2 and TRBJ2-1; 8 bases map to TRBD1. Input material: PBMCs or a T cell subset sorted from them (not recorded which). This clonotype originated in a man aged 18 to 30 who had mild COVID-19 (a few samples of this study predate the infection). Cell type and time point are not known. The CDR3 loop is CASSLTAGGLPYNEQFF. CDR3 nucleotide sequence: TGTGCCAGCAGCTTAACAGCAGGGGGCCTACCCTACAATGAGCAGTTCTTC. The full variable domain, rest sourced from reference TRBV11-2 and TRBJ2-1, is EAGVAQSPRYKIIEKRQSVAFWCNPISGHATLYWYQQILGQGPKLLIQFQNNGVVDDSQLPKDRFSAERLKGVDSTLKIQPAKLEDSAVYLCASSLTAGGLPYNEQFFGPGTRLTVL.